The 5 T cell receptor beta chains in this list originate from one sample, sequenced in a study of T cell clusters in autoimmune cytopenias. TRB was amplified by touch-down multiplex PCR, primer pools A and B combined. Each CDR3 protein gets one entry in TCRdb, which reprocessed the multiplex PCR reads and gives no DNA. This sample carries thousands of distinct CDR3 sequences, with less than 20% going to the ten biggest clones. TRB amplification used roughly 250 ng of peripheral blood genomic DNA. The sample was also reused in another study, on T cell repertoires in aging, cancer and after chemotherapy.

Specimen: peripheral blood. Receptors were obtained from a human donor in good health.

This clonotype is labeled medium-sized (0.01 to 0.1%) based on frequency. The chain combines TRBV11-2 with TRBJ2-1; TCRdb's D call, TRBD2, is unchecked because there is no DNA. This CDR3 is 16 amino acids long. Germline lookup yields CDR1 SGHAT and CDR2 FQNNGV. CDR3 amino acids: CASSLVGTAGGNEQFF.

This clonotype is deemed medium-sized by its frequency. The CDR3 reads CASSPTGASGYNEQFF. V is TRBV13 and J is TRBJ2-1; the TCRdb call, TRBD2, lacks DNA for checking. The CDR3 consists of 16 residues. The germline CDR1 and CDR2 sequences are PRHDT and FYEKMQ (reference sequence). Drawing the rest from reference TRBV13 and TRBJ2-1, the complete variable domain is AAGVIQSPRHLIKEKRETATLKCYPIPRHDTVYWYQQGPGQDPQFLISFYEKMQSDKGSIPDRFSAQQFSDYHSELNMSSLELGDSALYFCASSPTGASGYNEQFFGPGTRLTVL.

V usage is TRBV5-6 and J usage is TRBJ2-3; TCRdb's D gene call, TRBD1, goes unchecked for lack of DNA. CDR3 length equals 19 residues. The germline gives CDR1 SGHDT, CDR2 YYEEEE. CDR3 sequence: CASSLKATGGGSSTDTQYF. Filled out from reference TRBV5-6 and TRBJ2-3, the complete variable domain reads DAGVTQSPTHLIKTRGQQVTLRCSPKSGHDTVSWYQQALGQGPQFIFQYYEEEERQRGNFPDRFSGHQFPNYSSELNVNALLLGDSALYLCASSLKATGGGSSTDTQYFGPGTRLTVL.

In terms of frequency, this clonotype is medium-sized. This sequence joins TRBV10-3 and TRBJ2-1. The length of the CDR3 is 16 residues. Germline assignment: CDR1 ENHRY and CDR2 SYGVKD. The CDR3 sequence: CAISSDTKGINNEQFF.

This sequence joins TRBV6-5 and TRBJ1-1; TCRdb names TRBD1, which stays unverified in the absence of DNA. Germline V gene lookup returns CDR1 MNHEY and CDR2 SVGAGI. The CDR3 is 14 residues long. The CDR3 loop reads CASSPDRVGTEAFF.